This is a list of T cell receptor beta chains from one sample in a study of cytomegalovirus exposure and HLA in healthy donors. Libraries were prepared by immunoSEQ multiplex PCR; TCRdb keeps only in-frame clonotypes and omits some of them. Among about 120,000 clones listed, about 83% were seen once. Sequencing was done on a sample of PBMCs. These receptor sequences come from a woman between 25 and 40 years old in good health and CMV-seronegative. Each CDR3 is given with its conserved first and last residue. The D gene is left open where the match is weak. For some rows the clone size is stated as once, few or many, or as a class when expanded; others skip it.

V gene	D gene	clone size	J gene	CDR3 length	CDR3 DNA	CDR3 protein
TRBV7-3	TRBD2	.	TRBJ2-1	15	TGTGCCAGCAGGGATGGACTAGCGGGTTACAATGAGCAGTTCTTC	CASRDGLAGYNEQFF
TRBV9	.	.	TRBJ1-1	15	TGTGCCAGCAGCGTAGCTTCGGGGGGGAACACTGAAGCTTTCTTT	CASSVASGGNTEAFF
TRBV4-3	TRBD1	.	TRBJ1-2	15	TGCGCCAGCAGCCAAGAAAGGGGGCGCTTCTATGGCTACACCTTC	CASSQERGRFYGYTF
TRBV5-6	.	.	TRBJ2-1	15	TGTGCCAGCAGCTTGTTCCAGGCCGCTTTCGATGAGCAGTTCTTC	CASSLFQAAFDEQFF
TRBV18	TRBD1	.	TRBJ1-4	15	TGTGCCAGCTCAGGACAGGGGGCGTCTAATGAAAAACTGTTTTTT	CASSGQGASNEKLFF
TRBV7-2	.	.	TRBJ1-1	12	TGTGCCAGCAGCTTTTTACAGACAGTAGCTTTCTTT	CASSFLQTVAFF
TRBV11-3	TRBD2	once	TRBJ2-3	14	TGTGCCAGCAGCACGGGGGGAACCACAGATACGCAGTATTTT	CASSTGGTTDTQYF
TRBV6-5	.	.	TRBJ1-1	15	TGTGCCAGCAGTTACTCGGGCAGGGAATGGACTGAAGCTTTCTTT	CASSYSGREWTEAFF
TRBV7-2	.	.	TRBJ1-2	15	TGTGCCAGCAGCACGCGGACGGACACCAATCCTGGCTACACCTTC	CASSTRTDTNPGYTF
TRBV7-8	.	few	TRBJ1-3	16	TGTGCCAGCAGCTTAGCAGTTGGGGCCTCTGGAAACACCATATATTTT	CASSLAVGASGNTIYF
TRBV5-5	TRBD1	once	TRBJ1-1	14	TGTGCCAGCAGCCAGGGGGCTAGGGACACTGAAGCTTTCTTT	CASSQGARDTEAFF
TRBV6-5	TRBD1	.	TRBJ2-3	15	TGTGCCAGCAGACAGACAGGGGCGGGGAAGGATACGCAGTATTTT	CASRQTGAGKDTQYF
TRBV11-2	.	.	TRBJ1-2	14	TGTGCCAGCAGCCCCGTAGCGGGGCTCTATGGCTACACCTTC	CASSPVAGLYGYTF
TRBV6-1	TRBD2	.	TRBJ2-4	13	TGTGCCAGCAGTGAACAGCGGGGGAACATTCAGTACTTC	CASSEQRGNIQYF